The rows below give T cell receptor beta chains drawn from one sample of a study of PD-L1 blockade in urothelial cancer. Here immunoSEQ multiplex PCR was the method, and the copy in TCRdb shows in-frame clones only, minus some. This sample has approximately 90,000 clones; 70% to 90% occur once, and the top ten carry over 13%. The sequenced sample was PBMCs, obtained around atezolizumab (anti-PD-L1) treatment. The receptor set was obtained from a man aged 60 to 69 with urothelial cancer. Both conserved end residues are part of each CDR3. A D gene is named only where the DNA matches it firmly. Not every row has a clone size; where given, it reads once, few, many or a size class.

clone_size: NA
j_call: TRBJ2-5
v_call: TRBV5-1
d_call: TRBD1
cdr3_aa: CASSSNQGARRETQYF
cdr3_nt: TGCGCCAGCAGCTCGAATCAGGGGGCCCGGCGGGAGACCCAGTACTTC

clone_size: NA
j_call: TRBJ1-4
v_call: TRBV30
d_call: NA
cdr3_aa: CAWSKSFTEKLFF
cdr3_nt: TGTGCCTGGAGTAAGAGCTTCACCGAAAAACTGTTTTTT

clone_size: NA
j_call: TRBJ2-7
v_call: TRBV7-2
d_call: TRBD2
cdr3_aa: CASSLSRASGSFYEQYF
cdr3_nt: TGTGCCAGCAGCTTAAGTCGGGCTAGCGGGAGTTTCTACGAGCAGTACTTC

clone_size: NA
j_call: TRBJ1-5
v_call: TRBV7-3
d_call: TRBD1
cdr3_aa: CASSPQTGNYQPQHF
cdr3_nt: TGTGCCAGCAGCCCTCAGACAGGGAACTATCAGCCCCAGCATTTT

clone_size: NA
j_call: TRBJ2-1
v_call: TRBV27
d_call: NA
cdr3_aa: CASSFGGSSYNEQFF
cdr3_nt: TGTGCCAGCAGTTTCGGAGGGAGCTCCTACAATGAGCAGTTCTTC

clone_size: NA
j_call: TRBJ2-5
v_call: TRBV4-1
d_call: NA
cdr3_aa: CASSQGRATETQYF
cdr3_nt: TGCGCCAGCAGCCAAGGGAGGGCCACGGAGACCCAGTACTTC

clone_size: NA
j_call: TRBJ1-3
v_call: TRBV18
d_call: NA
cdr3_aa: CASSPQQDSGNTIYF
cdr3_nt: TGTGCCAGCTCACCACAACAAGACTCTGGAAACACCATATATTTT

clone_size: NA
j_call: TRBJ1-1
v_call: TRBV4-1
d_call: TRBD1
cdr3_aa: CASSLKRQGEAGNTEAFF
cdr3_nt: TGCGCCAGCAGCCTAAAAAGACAGGGGGAGGCAGGGAACACTGAAGCTTTCTTT

clone_size: NA
j_call: TRBJ1-5
v_call: TRBV19
d_call: TRBD1
cdr3_aa: CASSIDRVTQPQHF
cdr3_nt: TGTGCCAGTAGTATCGACAGGGTAACTCAGCCCCAGCATTTT

clone_size: NA
j_call: TRBJ2-1
v_call: TRBV27
d_call: TRBD2
cdr3_aa: CASRREASYNEQFF
cdr3_nt: TGTGCCAGCCGTCGGGAGGCCTCCTACAATGAGCAGTTCTTC

clone_size: NA
j_call: TRBJ2-5
v_call: TRBV7-9
d_call: NA
cdr3_aa: CASSPQRAGKETQYF
cdr3_nt: TGTGCCAGCAGCCCCCAGCGAGCAGGGAAGGAGACCCAGTACTTC

clone_size: NA
j_call: TRBJ1-4
v_call: TRBV13
d_call: NA
cdr3_aa: CASSPQTGTHEKLFF
cdr3_nt: TGTGCCAGCAGCCCTCAGACAGGAACACATGAAAAACTGTTTTTT

clone_size: NA
j_call: TRBJ2-4
v_call: TRBV7-2
d_call: NA
cdr3_aa: CASSSANGVLRVKNIQYF
cdr3_nt: TGTGCCAGCAGCTCCGCGAACGGGGTTCTACGGGTCAAAAACATTCAGTACTTC

clone_size: NA
j_call: TRBJ1-2
v_call: TRBV7-9
d_call: NA
cdr3_aa: CASGDNSINYTF
cdr3_nt: TGTGCCAGCGGGGACAATAGTATCAACTACACCTTC

clone_size: NA
j_call: TRBJ1-5
v_call: TRBV5-1
d_call: NA
cdr3_aa: CASSLDQGRQPQHF
cdr3_nt: TGCGCCAGCAGCTTGGATCAGGGTCGGCAGCCCCAGCATTTT

clone_size: few
j_call: TRBJ1-2
v_call: TRBV28
d_call: NA
cdr3_aa: CASSTVPNYGYTF
cdr3_nt: TGTGCCAGCTCTACAGTTCCAAACTATGGCTACACCTTC

clone_size: NA
j_call: TRBJ2-5
v_call: TRBV7-2
d_call: NA
cdr3_aa: CASSLSRAQETQYF
cdr3_nt: TGTGCCAGCAGCTTATCGCGGGCCCAAGAGACCCAGTACTTC

clone_size: NA
j_call: TRBJ2-1
v_call: TRBV25-1
d_call: NA
cdr3_aa: CASSDRGSRRSAEQFF
cdr3_nt: TGTGCCAGCAGTGACCGGGGGAGTCGCAGGAGTGCTGAGCAGTTCTTC

clone_size: NA
j_call: TRBJ2-7
v_call: TRBV5-1
d_call: NA
cdr3_aa: CASSAQGAPYEQYF
cdr3_nt: TGCGCCAGCAGCGCACAGGGAGCGCCCTACGAGCAGTACTTC

clone_size: NA
j_call: TRBJ2-4
v_call: TRBV18
d_call: TRBD1
cdr3_aa: CASSPGQVRHIQYF
cdr3_nt: TGTGCCAGCTCACCAGGACAGGTCAGGCACATTCAGTACTTC

clone_size: NA
j_call: TRBJ2-7
v_call: TRBV7-8
d_call: NA
cdr3_aa: CASSLRGYEQYF
cdr3_nt: TGTGCCAGCAGCTTACGGGGTTACGAGCAGTACTTC

clone_size: NA
j_call: TRBJ2-7
v_call: TRBV7-9
d_call: NA
cdr3_aa: CASSADSTWREQYF
cdr3_nt: TGTGCCAGCAGCGCGGACTCCACATGGAGAGAGCAGTACTTC

clone_size: NA
j_call: TRBJ1-2
v_call: TRBV27
d_call: TRBD1
cdr3_aa: CASSLVQGRYGYTF
cdr3_nt: TGTGCCAGCAGTTTAGTACAGGGGCGTTATGGCTACACCTTC

clone_size: NA
j_call: TRBJ1-1
v_call: TRBV25-1
d_call: TRBD1
cdr3_aa: CASSGDRGWTEAFF
cdr3_nt: TGTGCCAGCAGTGGGGACAGGGGGTGGACTGAAGCTTTCTTT